Sequencing of this TCR beta chain was carried out in a study of cytomegalovirus exposure and HLA in healthy donors. Regarding the study as a whole: Diagnosis of cytomegalovirus status made by the classifier reportedly showed high specificity and sensitivity.

A note on this clone: The antigen is not known.

13 Jbeta primers and 60 Vbeta primers were used for the PCR. Per the study methods: In a later analysis, of approximately 81 million unique beta chains, roughly 10 million appeared in at least two donors. Produced via immunoSEQ multiplex PCR; TCRdb's table is partial and in-frame only. V, J and clone size are taken as reported in that table, and D and trimming were inferred from the DNA itself. The sample has some 130,000 clones; approximately 79% are singletons. CDR3 length equals 14 residues. Germline V gene sequence: CDR1 KGHSH, CDR2 LQKENI. Trimming removed 3 bases at V and 5 bases at J, with 13 bases between.

V gene TRBV18 combines with J gene TRBJ1-1, with a weak D call TRBD1 (6 bases). This TCR came from a woman aged 50 to 60 in good health and CMV-seropositive. The sequenced material came from PBMCs. As DNA, the CDR3 is TGTGCCAGCTCACCGAACAGGGAACTTACTGAAGCTTTCTTT. Its protein is CASSPNRELTEAFF.